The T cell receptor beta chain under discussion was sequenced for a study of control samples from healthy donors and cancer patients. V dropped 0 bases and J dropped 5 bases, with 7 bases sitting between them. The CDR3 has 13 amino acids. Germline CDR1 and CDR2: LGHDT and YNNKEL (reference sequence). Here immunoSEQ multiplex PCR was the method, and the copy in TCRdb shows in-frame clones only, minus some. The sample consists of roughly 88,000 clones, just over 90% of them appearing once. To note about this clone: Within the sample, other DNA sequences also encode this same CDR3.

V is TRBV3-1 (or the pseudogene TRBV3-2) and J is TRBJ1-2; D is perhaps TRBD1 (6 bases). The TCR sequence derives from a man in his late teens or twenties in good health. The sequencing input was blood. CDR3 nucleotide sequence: TGTGCCAGCAGCCAAGACAGGGGTTATGGCTACACCTTC. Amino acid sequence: CASSQDRGYGYTF.